This T cell receptor beta chain was identified during a study of shared clonotypes between healthy human individuals. Overall study: The study drew on two women and a few men aged 18 to 49 as donors. Whole-study results and caveats: Clonotypes shared by all four sorted-subset donors had higher generation probabilities than non-shared clonotypes.

This clone was recorded only once. The antigen remains unidentified. Germline V CDR1 and CDR2: SGHRS, YFSETQ. This CDR3 has 15 amino acids. Between the trimmed V and J ends, which lost 0 bases and 2 bases, there was a span of 8 bases. In the sorted-subset replicate PCRs, 200 ng DNA, around 30,000 T cell genomes, was used. Here immunoSEQ multiplex PCR was the method, and the copy in TCRdb shows in-frame clones only, minus some. The sample yields about 2.3 million clones, over 85% seen once. All donors were Caucasian adults living in Nashville, Tennessee. What was sequenced was naive CD4+ T cells from PBMCs. Subset defined: CD45RA+ positively selected. The rearrangement links TRBV5-1 to TRBJ1-4; D is perhaps TRBD1 (5 bases). This sequence was found in a man younger than 30 in good health. Some clones in this sample may be carry-over from other donors' samples. This CDR3 reads CASSLGDVTNEKLFF. CDR3 bases: TGCGCCAGCAGCTTGGGGGACGTTACTAATGAAAAACTGTTTTTT.